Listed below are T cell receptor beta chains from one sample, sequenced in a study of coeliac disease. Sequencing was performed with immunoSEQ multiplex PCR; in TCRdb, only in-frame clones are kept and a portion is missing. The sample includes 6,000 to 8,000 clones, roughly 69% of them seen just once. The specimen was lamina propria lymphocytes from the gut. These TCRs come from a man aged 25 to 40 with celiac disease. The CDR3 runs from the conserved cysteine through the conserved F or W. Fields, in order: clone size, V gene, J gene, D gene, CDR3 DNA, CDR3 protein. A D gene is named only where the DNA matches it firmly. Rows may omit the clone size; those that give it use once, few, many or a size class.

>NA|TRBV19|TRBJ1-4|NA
TGTGCCAGTAGTGGGTTGGGGCGCGGACAGATCGAAAAACTGTTTTTT
CASSGLGRGQIEKLFF
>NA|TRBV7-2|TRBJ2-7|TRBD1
TGTGCCAGCAGCTATCGGACAGGGGAAACCTACGAGCAGTACTTC
CASSYRTGETYEQYF
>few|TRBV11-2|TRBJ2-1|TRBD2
TGTGCCAGCAGCGGACGACTAGCGGGGGACAATGAGCAGTTCTTC
CASSGRLAGDNEQFF
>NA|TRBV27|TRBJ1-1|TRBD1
TGTGCCAGCAGTGCCAGACAGGGGAGGTCTACTAAAGCTTTCTTT
CASSARQGRSTKAFF
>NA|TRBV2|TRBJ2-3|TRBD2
TGTGCCAGCAAGACTAGCGGCTTTACAGATACGCAGTATTTT
CASKTSGFTDTQYF
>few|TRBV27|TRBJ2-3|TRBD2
TGTGCCAGCAGTTCCCCACTAGCGGGGGGCACAGATACGCAGTATTTT
CASSSPLAGGTDTQYF
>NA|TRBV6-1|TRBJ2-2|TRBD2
TGTGCCAGCAGTGAAGCTAGCGGGGGGGCCGGGGAGCTGTTTTTT
CASSEASGGAGELFF
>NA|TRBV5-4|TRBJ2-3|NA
TGTGCCAGCAGCCCCGAGCGCACAGATACGCAGTATTTT
CASSPERTDTQYF
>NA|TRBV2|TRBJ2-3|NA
TGTGCCAGCCGGACTCTACCAGATAGCACAGATACGCAGTATTTT
CASRTLPDSTDTQYF
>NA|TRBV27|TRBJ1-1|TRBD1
TGTGCCAGCAGTCCACGTCCCGGGACAGGGATTGGGCTTACTACTGAAGCTTTCTTT
CASSPRPGTGIGLTTEAFF
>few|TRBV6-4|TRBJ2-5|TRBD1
TGTGCCAGCAACGGACAGGGTTCGGAGACCCAGTACTTC
CASNGQGSETQYF
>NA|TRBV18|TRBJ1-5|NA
TGTGCCAGCTCACCACGCTCCCAGGCCTTTTATCAGCCCCAGCATTTT
CASSPRSQAFYQPQHF
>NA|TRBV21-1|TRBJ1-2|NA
TGTGCCAGCAGCACAAATAGGAGCCTCCTGGGTGGCTACACCTTC
CASSTNRSLLGGYTF
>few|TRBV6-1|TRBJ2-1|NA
TGTGCCAGCAGTGAAGCTGCAGGGACCTACAATGAGCAGTTCTTC
CASSEAAGTYNEQFF
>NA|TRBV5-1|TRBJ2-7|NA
TGCGCCAGCAGCCGCATCAGGGGACCTTACTACGAGCAGTACTTC
CASSRIRGPYYEQYF
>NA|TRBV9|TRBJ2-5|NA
TGTGCCAGCAGCTCCACCCGGGAGCGGAAAAGAGGGGAGACCCAGTACTTC
CASSSTRERKRGETQYF
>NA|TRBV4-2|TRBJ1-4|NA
TGTGCCAGCAGCCCCGCAGGTTTAAATGAAAAACTGTTTTTT
CASSPAGLNEKLFF
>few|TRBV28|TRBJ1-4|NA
TGTGCCAGCAGTCGCGGGGCCGAGGATGAAAAACTGTTTTTT
CASSRGAEDEKLFF
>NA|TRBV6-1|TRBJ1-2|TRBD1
TGTGCCAGCAGTGGACGCTGGGACAGGGAGGAATATGGCTACACCTTC
CASSGRWDREEYGYTF
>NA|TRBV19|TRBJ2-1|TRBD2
TGTGCCAGTAGGGAAACTAGCGGGGGGGATGAGCAGTTCTTC
CASRETSGGDEQFF
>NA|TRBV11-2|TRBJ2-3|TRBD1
TGTGCCAGCAGCTACGGGACAGTTAGCACAGATACGCAGTATTTT
CASSYGTVSTDTQYF
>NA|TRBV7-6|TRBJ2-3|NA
TGTGCCAGCAGCTTAGCCGTGACTAGCACAGATACGCAGTATTTT
CASSLAVTSTDTQYF